These 20 T cell receptor beta chains came from one sample sequenced in a study of regulatory T cells in long-lasting Graves disease. Indicated time point: persistent/refractory GD, antithyroid drugs over 5 years with positive TRAb. The TCR library used RNA extracted from PBMCs. Libraries of TCR beta came from iRepertoire HTBI primers plus Arm-PCR of CDR3 regions. In TCRdb, the multiplex PCR reads were re-called with MiXCR into one record per CDR3 protein. This table holds 350,000 to 500,000 distinct CDR3 sequences, roughly 21% found once. Sequenced here: peripheral blood mononuclear cells (PBMCs), sampled when the disease was refractory, from a patient treated with antithyroid drugs. Receptors originate from a female donor with Graves disease.

As regards this clonotype: Since a much larger clone is just one base distant, this may be a read error. It is likely a read error, because the conserved phenylalanine at the end of the CDR3 is missing. This sequence joins TRBV11-2 and TRBJ2-7; D possibly corresponds to TRBD1 (6 bases). The CDR3 runs 13 residues. CDR1 and CDR2 (germline): SGHAT, FQNNGV. Trimming removed 4 bases at V and 4 bases at J, with 11 bases between. The CDR3 DNA is TGTGCCAGCAGCTGGGGACAAGGATACGAGCAGTACCTC. Encoded protein: CASSWGQGYEQYL.

The sample holds a few counts of this clonotype. The chain combines TRBV15 with TRBJ1-4, with D possibly being TRBD1 (5 bases). Trimming shortened V by 5 bases and J by 7 bases, and 20 bases separated the two germline ends. There are 16 residues in the CDR3. CDR1 LNHNV and CDR2 YYDKDF come from the germline V gene (reference sequence). The CDR3 nucleotides read TGTGCCACCAGCCCCCTCGGCCCCGGGGACGCTGAAAAACTGTTTTTT. It codes for CATSPLGPGDAEKLFF.

In this sample, this clonotype turned up many times. The CDR3 is CASSLGSLNTGELFF. The CDR3 region has the DNA TGTGCCAGCAGTCTGGGGAGTCTGAACACCGGGGAGCTGTTTTTT. The V gene is TRBV28, the J gene TRBJ2-2; tentatively, D is TRBD2 (5 bases). Germline V gene data show CDR1 as MDHEN and CDR2 as SYDVKM. V lost 5 bases, J lost 1 base, and 11 bases lay in between. The CDR3 has 15 amino acids.

This clonotype was seen at least ten times. V usage is TRBV27 and J usage is TRBJ1-5; TRBD1 matches at 12 bases. V shed 5 bases, J shed 5 bases, and the junction held 4 bases outside the gene matches. Germline assignment: CDR1 MNHEY and CDR2 SMNVEV (reference sequence). The length of the CDR3 is 15 residues. Here the CDR3 DNA reads TGTGCCAGCAGTGCCGGGACAGGGGGCGATCAGCCCCAGCATTTT. It specifies CASSAGTGGDQPQHF.

This clonotype appeared a few times. Being one base from a much bigger clone, this may be a read error. V is TRBV28 and J is TRBJ1-1; TRBD1 might be the D (5 bases). The V and J ends lost 6 bases and 0 bases respectively, with 11 bases between them. Germline V CDR1 and CDR2: MDHEN, SYDVKM. The CDR3 is made up of 14 amino acids. CDR3 in amino acids: CASRGVVMNTEAFF. The CDR3 bases are TGTGCCAGCAGGGGGGTGGTCATGAACACTGAAGCTTTCTTT.

This clonotype was seen at least ten times. The rearrangement links TRBV27 to TRBJ1-6, with D possibly being TRBD1 (5 bases). The germline V gene has CDR1 MNHEY and CDR2 SMNVEV (reference sequence). Trimming took 2 bases from V and 10 from J, leaving 12 bases between them. This CDR3 has 14 amino acids. The CDR3 DNA reads TGTGCCAGCAGTTTAAAAGGAGGGGTGTCACCCCTCCACTTT. Translation gives CASSLKGGVSPLHF.

There are a few counts of this clonotype. The chain joins TRBV2 to TRBJ2-7; TRBD1 might be the D (5 bases). The CDR3 has 11 residues. Germline-derived CDR1 and CDR2 are SNHLY and FYNNEI. V shed 8 bases and J shed 4 bases, with 9 bases lying between them. The CDR3 loop reads CASATVYEQYF. The CDR3 DNA sequence: TGTGCCAGCGCGACAGTATACGAGCAGTACTTC.

The chain links TRBV20-1 to TRBJ2-7; 12 bases are shared with TRBD1. The germline V gene encodes CDR1 DFQATT and CDR2 SNEGSKA (reference sequence). With 4 bases clipped from V and 5 bases from J, the junction kept 3 bases outside the gene matches. This CDR3 comprises 13 residues. The chain's CDR3 is CSATGTGGHEQYF. The CDR3 DNA reads TGCAGTGCTACCGGGACAGGGGGCCACGAGCAGTACTTC.

The chain is built from TRBV3-1 and TRBJ2-7; D is tentatively TRBD1 or TRBD2 (5 bases each). The CDR3 loop spans 15 amino acids. Per germline, CDR1 LGHDT and CDR2 YNNKEL (reference sequence). Trimming took off 1 base at V and 2 bases at J, with 12 bases between the two ends. CDR3 sequence: CASSQVPGRPYEQYF. In DNA, the CDR3 is TGTGCCAGCAGCCAAGTGCCGGGGCGGCCCTACGAGCAGTACTTC.

This clonotype was recorded many times. This sequence joins TRBV7-9 and TRBJ2-5; 13 nucleotides line up with TRBD2. V gave up 2 bases and J gave up 5 bases; unmatched junction bases: 5. The CDR3 covers 16 residues. CDR1 and CDR2 from the germline V gene are SEHNR and FQNEAQ (reference sequence). The CDR3 bases are TGTGCCAGCAGCTTATGGACTAGCGGGAGCCGGGAGACCCAGTACTTC. The encoded protein is CASSLWTSGSRETQYF.

This clonotype was observed many times. V is TRBV19 and J is TRBJ1-2, with 7 bases that match TRBD1. V shed 10 bases, J shed 8 bases, and the junction held 16 bases outside the gene matches. This CDR3 comprises 14 residues. Per germline, CDR1 LNHDA and CDR2 SQIVND (reference sequence). DNA of the CDR3: TGTGCCACCAGCTCTTCGCCGGGACAGAACGGCTACACCTTC. Its protein is CATSSSPGQNGYTF.

The table lists this clonotype with a few counts. The chain employs TRBV9 and TRBJ2-5; 9 bases are a match to TRBD2. CDR1 SGDLS and CDR2 YYNGEE come from the germline V gene. The CDR3 consists of 16 residues. The trim removed 3 bases at V and 1 base at J, leaving 7 bases unmatched. CDR3 in DNA: TGTGCCAGCAGCGAGTTTAGCGGGAGAACCCAAGAGACCCAGTACTTC. It encodes CASSEFSGRTQETQYF. The variable domain in full, completed from reference TRBV9 and TRBJ2-5, reads DSGVTQTPKHLITATGQRVTLRCSPRSGDLSVYWYQQSLDQGLQFLIQYYNGEERAKGNILERFSAQQFPDLHSELNLSSLELGDSALYFCASSEFSGRTQETQYFGPGTRLLVL.

This clonotype has ten or more counts. The gene calls are TRBV28 and TRBJ2-7, with a tentative D call TRBD1 (6 bases). V lost 5 bases and J lost 4, with 21 bases in between. CDR3 length equals 16 residues. The germline gives CDR1 MDHEN, CDR2 SYDVKM. The CDR3 DNA is TGTGCCAGCAGTCCCCGTCGGACAGCTTTGAAATACGAGCAGTACTTC. This gives the protein CASSPRRTALKYEQYF.

This rearrangement joins TRBV30 to TRBJ2-7; D is perhaps TRBD2 (5 bases). CDR1 GTSNPN and CDR2 SVGIG come from the germline V gene (reference sequence). The CDR3 contains 12 residues. V lost 4 bases and J 6 bases, leaving 13 bases between the germline ends. The DNA for the CDR3 is TGTGCCTGGAATCGGAGGCCAGGCGAGCAGTACTTC. It translates to CAWNRRPGEQYF.

In regard to this clonotype: A much bigger clone sits one base away, suggesting this may be a read error. DNA of the CDR3: TGTGCCAGCAGCCATACAGAGGCCCGGGAGCTGTTTTTT. Amino acids: CASSHTEARELFF. The J gene is TRBJ2-2, the V gene TRBV6-6; D gene ambiguous. V was cut by 6 bases and J by 9 bases, with 14 bases left in between. CDR1 and CDR2 (germline): MNHNY, SVGAGI (reference sequence). This CDR3 has 13 amino acids.

The chain is built from TRBV20-1 and TRBJ2-5; no clear D gene. This CDR3 comprises 14 residues. V lost 6 bases to trimming and J lost 2 bases, with 16 bases between them. From germline, CDR1 is DFQATT and CDR2 SNEGSKA (reference sequence). The CDR3 DNA is TGCAGTGCAACGGGCCGAACTGGGCAAGAGACCCAGTACTTC. As protein: CSATGRTGQETQYF.

This clonotype came up many times. The CDR3 DNA reads TGTGCCAGCAGCTTGGGGGGTACAGTTGGCTACACCTTC. This sequence encodes CASSLGGTVGYTF. This rearrangement joins TRBV5-5 to TRBJ1-2; D is ambiguous. The germline V gene encodes CDR1 SGHKS and CDR2 YYEKEE (reference sequence). Trimming stripped 0 bases from V and 7 bases from J, with 10 bases between. This CDR3 contains 13 residues.

CDR3 loop: CATSEARGPVETQYF. CDR3 DNA sequence: TGTGCCACCAGTGAAGCCAGGGGCCCGGTGGAGACCCAGTACTTC. This chain joins TRBV24-1 and TRBJ2-5, with D perhaps TRBD1 (6 bases). V lost 4 bases to trimming and J lost 5 bases, with 16 bases between them. Germline assignment: CDR1 KGHDR and CDR2 SFDVKD. The CDR3 covers 15 residues.

The chain recombines TRBV6-5 with TRBJ1-1; D gene unclear. V was trimmed by 2 bases and J by 5 bases, leaving 12 bases between them. Germline assignment: CDR1 MNHEY and CDR2 SVGAGI. The CDR3 is 14 amino acids. CDR3 in DNA: TGTGCCAGCAGTTACCCAGGTGGGCGGACTGAAGCTTTCTTT. Translating it yields CASSYPGGRTEAFF.

A note on this clonotype: It may be a read error: a sequence one base away is much more abundant. The chain is built from TRBV7-2 and TRBJ2-7; D is unresolved. The germline gives CDR1 SGHTA, CDR2 FQGNSA. The CDR3 covers 15 residues. The DNA of the CDR3 is TGTGTCAGCAGCAGTAATCCGGGTGCCGCCTACGAGCAGTACTTC. Translating it yields CVSSSNPGAAYEQYF.